This T cell receptor (beta chain) was retrieved from a study of blood T cell repertoires in COVID-19. About the research overall: The study drew acute and convalescent COVID-19 samples from the United States, Italy and Spain. Nucleic acid was either cDNA or gDNA, and it came from T cells, B-cell-depleted T cells, or PBMCs.

Sequenced by immunoSEQ multiplex PCR; TCRdb stores in-frame clones only, minus some. The table has tens of thousands of clones, approximately 91% seen once. The CDR3 is 16 amino acids. Germline V lookup: CDR1 SGHRS, CDR2 YFSETQ. The V and J ends lost 1 base and 0 bases respectively, with 11 bases between them. Material for sequencing was peripheral blood. This clonotype originated in a man in his forties or fifties with acute or convalescent COVID-19. This chain connects TRBV5-1 to TRBJ1-3, with D perhaps TRBD1 (5 bases). CDR3 bases: TGCGCCAGCAGCTTGCAGGGAATAGGCTCTGGAAACACCATATATTTT. This sequence encodes CASSLQGIGSGNTIYF.